This T cell receptor (beta chain) comes out of a study of blood T cell repertoires in COVID-19. At the level of the study: Samples taken during acute and convalescent COVID-19 were collected in the United States, Italy and Spain.

From germline, CDR1 is MNHEY and CDR2 SVGAGI. The CDR3 has 11 amino acids. Trimming took off 8 bases at V and 5 bases at J, with 9 bases between the two ends. Data came from immunoSEQ multiplex PCR; TCRdb stores just in-frame clones and leaves some out. The repertoire consists of over 150,000 clones, with roughly 80% occurring once and the leading ten covering around 2.7%. The sample comprised peripheral blood. The clonotype comes from a man between 65 and 85 years old with acute or convalescent COVID-19. The chain links TRBV6-5 to TRBJ1-1; D is uncertain. The CDR3 spells CASEGGTEAFF. The CDR3 DNA reads TGTGCCAGCGAGGGAGGGACTGAAGCTTTCTTT.